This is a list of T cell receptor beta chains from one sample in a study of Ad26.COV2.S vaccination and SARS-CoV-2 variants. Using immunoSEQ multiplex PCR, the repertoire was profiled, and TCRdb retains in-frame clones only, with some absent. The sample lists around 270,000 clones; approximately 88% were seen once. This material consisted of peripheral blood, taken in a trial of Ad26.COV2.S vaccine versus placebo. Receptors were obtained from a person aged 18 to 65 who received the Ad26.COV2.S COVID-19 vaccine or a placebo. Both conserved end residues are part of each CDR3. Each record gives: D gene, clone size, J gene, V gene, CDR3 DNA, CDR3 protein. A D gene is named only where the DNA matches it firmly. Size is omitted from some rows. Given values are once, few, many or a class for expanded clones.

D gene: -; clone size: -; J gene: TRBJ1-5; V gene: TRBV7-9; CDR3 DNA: TGTGCCAGCAGCTACGACGGATATCAGCCCCAGCATTTT; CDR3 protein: CASSYDGYQPQHF
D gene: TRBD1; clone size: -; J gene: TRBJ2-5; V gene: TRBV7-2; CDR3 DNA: TGTGCCAGCAGCTTCACAGGGGTCAAAGAGACCCAGTACTTC; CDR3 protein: CASSFTGVKETQYF
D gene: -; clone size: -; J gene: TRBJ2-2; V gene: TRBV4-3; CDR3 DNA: TGCGCCAGCAGCCAAAACGGGAACACTAGGGCCGGGGAGCTGTTTTTT; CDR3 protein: CASSQNGNTRAGELFF
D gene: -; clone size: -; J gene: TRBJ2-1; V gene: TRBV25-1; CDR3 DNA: TGTGCCAGCAGTGAATCCCCCCTCGACAATGAGCAGTTCTTC; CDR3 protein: CASSESPLDNEQFF
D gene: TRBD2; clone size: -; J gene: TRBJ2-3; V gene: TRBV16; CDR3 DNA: TGTGCCAGCAGCCGGCCGCTAGCGGAGCCCACAGATACGCAGTATTTT; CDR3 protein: CASSRPLAEPTDTQYF
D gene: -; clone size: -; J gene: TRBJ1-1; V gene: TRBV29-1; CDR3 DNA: TGCAGCGTTGGGATGGGGAACACTGAAGCTTTCTTT; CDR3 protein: CSVGMGNTEAFF
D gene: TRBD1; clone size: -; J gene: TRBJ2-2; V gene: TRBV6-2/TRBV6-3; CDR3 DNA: TGTGCCAGCAGTTATAAAGGGGGCCTTGGCACCGGGGAGCTGTTTTTT; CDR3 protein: CASSYKGGLGTGELFF
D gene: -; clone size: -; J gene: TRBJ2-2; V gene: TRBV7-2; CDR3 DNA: TGTGCCAGCAGCTTCAAGACCCAGGCCGGGGAGCTGTTTTTT; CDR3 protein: CASSFKTQAGELFF
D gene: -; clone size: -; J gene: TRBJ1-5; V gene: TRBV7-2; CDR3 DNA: TGTGCCAGCAGCCCTCGATCGGGACAATCTAATCAGCCCCAGCATTTT; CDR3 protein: CASSPRSGQSNQPQHF
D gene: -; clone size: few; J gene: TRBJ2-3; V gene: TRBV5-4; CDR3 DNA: TGTGCCAGCAGCTTGCGTCTAGCGACTAGCACAGATACGCAGTATTTT; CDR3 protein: CASSLRLATSTDTQYF
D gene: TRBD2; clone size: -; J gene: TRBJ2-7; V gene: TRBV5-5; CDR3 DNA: TGTGCCAGCAGCTCCACCCGGACTAGCGGGGACTACGAGCAGTACTTC; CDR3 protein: CASSSTRTSGDYEQYF
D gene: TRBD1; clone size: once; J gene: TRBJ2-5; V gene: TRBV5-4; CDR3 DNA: TGTGCCAGCAGAAGTGCAGGGGGAAAAAAGGAGACCCAGTACTTC; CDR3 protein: CASRSAGGKKETQYF
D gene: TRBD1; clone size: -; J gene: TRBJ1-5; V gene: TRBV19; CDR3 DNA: TGTGCCACCCAGGGACAGCATAGCAATCAGCCCCAGCATTTT; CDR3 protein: CATQGQHSNQPQHF
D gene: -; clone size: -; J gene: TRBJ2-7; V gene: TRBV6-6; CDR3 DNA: TGTGCCAGCAGTGACAGCTACGAGCAGTACTTC; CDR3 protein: CASSDSYEQYF
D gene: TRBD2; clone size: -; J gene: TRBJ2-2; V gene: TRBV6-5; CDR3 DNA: TGTGCCAGCAACCGAGCGGGGCAGGCCGGGGAGCTGTTTTTT; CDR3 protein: CASNRAGQAGELFF
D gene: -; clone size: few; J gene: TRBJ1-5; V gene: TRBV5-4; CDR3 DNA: TGTGCCAGCAGCTTGAACGGAATCAATCAGCCCCAGCATTTT; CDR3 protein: CASSLNGINQPQHF
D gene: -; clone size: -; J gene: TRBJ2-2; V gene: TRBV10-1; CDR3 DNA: TGCGCCAGCAGTGAGTCAAAGGACAGGAACACCGGGGAGCTGTTTTTT; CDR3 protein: CASSESKDRNTGELFF
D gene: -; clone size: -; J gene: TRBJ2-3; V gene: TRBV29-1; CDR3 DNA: TGCAGCGGAAGACAGGATGGAGATACGCAGTATTTT; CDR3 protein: CSGRQDGDTQYF
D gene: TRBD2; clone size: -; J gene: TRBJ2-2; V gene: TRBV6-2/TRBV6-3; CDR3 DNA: TGTGCCAGCAGTTTGACTAGCGGGAGGGCGAACACCGGGGAGCTGTTTTTT; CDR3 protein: CASSLTSGRANTGELFF
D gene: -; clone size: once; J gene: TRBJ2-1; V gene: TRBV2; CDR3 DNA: TGTGCCAGCAGTGACCGTCGACAGACAAGAAGCTCCTACAATGAGCAGTTCTTC; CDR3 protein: CASSDRRQTRSSYNEQFF
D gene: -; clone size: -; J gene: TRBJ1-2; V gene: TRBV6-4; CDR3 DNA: TGTGCCAGCAGGGTTAATGCAGGGCTGGGGATCTATGGCTACACCTTC; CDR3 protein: CASRVNAGLGIYGYTF
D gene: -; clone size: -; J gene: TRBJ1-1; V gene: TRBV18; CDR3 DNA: TGTGCCAGCTCATCGGGGGGGGACAACACTGAAGCTTTCTTT; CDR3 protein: CASSSGGDNTEAFF
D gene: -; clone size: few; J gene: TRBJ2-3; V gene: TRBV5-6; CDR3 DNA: TGTGCCAGCGGAATCGCCGGGACTCCGAGGGATACGCAGTATTTT; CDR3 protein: CASGIAGTPRDTQYF
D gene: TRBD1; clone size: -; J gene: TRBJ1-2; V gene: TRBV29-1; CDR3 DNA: TGCAGCGTTGGACCGAACACCGGGACAGGAGTAAATGGCTACACCTTC; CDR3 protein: CSVGPNTGTGVNGYTF
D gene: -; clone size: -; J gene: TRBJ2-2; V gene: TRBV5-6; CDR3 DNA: TGTGCCAGCAGCGGGGTCCGGGGGGAGCTGTTTTTT; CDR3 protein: CASSGVRGELFF
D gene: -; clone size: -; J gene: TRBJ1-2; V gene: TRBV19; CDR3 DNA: TGTGCCAGTAGTATTAACAGCGCTTACATGGGCTACACCTTC; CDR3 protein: CASSINSAYMGYTF
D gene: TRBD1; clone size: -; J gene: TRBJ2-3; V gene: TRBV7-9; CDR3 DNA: TGTGCCAGCAGCAACAGGGGGGTTGGAGATACGCAGTATTTT; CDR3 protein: CASSNRGVGDTQYF
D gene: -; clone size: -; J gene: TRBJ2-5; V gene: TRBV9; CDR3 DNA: TGTGCCAGCAGCGTACGAGGGAACCAAGAGACCCAGTACTTC; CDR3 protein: CASSVRGNQETQYF
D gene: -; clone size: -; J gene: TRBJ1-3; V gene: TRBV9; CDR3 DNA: TGTGCAAGCAGCGCGGCAGGCCGTTTCTCTGGAAACACCATATATTTT; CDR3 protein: CASSAAGRFSGNTIYF
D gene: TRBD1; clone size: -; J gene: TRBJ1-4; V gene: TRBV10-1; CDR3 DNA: TGCGCCAGCTGCACCGGGACAGGGGTTTTGTTACCAACAACTAATGAAAAACTGTTTTTT; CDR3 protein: CASCTGTGVLLPTTNEKLFF
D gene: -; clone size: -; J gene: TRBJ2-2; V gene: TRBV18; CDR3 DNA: TGTGCCAGCTCCCCCGGAACCCAGAGAAACACCGGGGAGCTGTTTTTT; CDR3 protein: CASSPGTQRNTGELFF
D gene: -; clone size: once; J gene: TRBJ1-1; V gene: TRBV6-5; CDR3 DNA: TGTGCCAGCAGTTACTTCTCCGGCTTGAACACTGAAGCTTTCTTT; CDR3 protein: CASSYFSGLNTEAFF
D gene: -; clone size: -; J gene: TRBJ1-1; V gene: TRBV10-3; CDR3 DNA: TGTGCCACCCTAGGGGACGGAACGAACACTGAAGCTTTCTTT; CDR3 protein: CATLGDGTNTEAFF
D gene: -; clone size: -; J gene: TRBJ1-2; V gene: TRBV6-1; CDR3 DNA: TGTGCCAGCAGTGAAGCAGACAGGAGCTATGGCTACACCTTC; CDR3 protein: CASSEADRSYGYTF
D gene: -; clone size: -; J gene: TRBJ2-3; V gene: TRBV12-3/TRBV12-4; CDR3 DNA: TGTGCCAGCAGTATGGGGGCAGATACGCAGTATTTT; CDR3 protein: CASSMGADTQYF
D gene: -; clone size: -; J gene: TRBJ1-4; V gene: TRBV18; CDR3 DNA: TGTGCCAGCTCACCATCGCTAGGGGGAAGTGAAAAACTGTTTTTT; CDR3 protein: CASSPSLGGSEKLFF
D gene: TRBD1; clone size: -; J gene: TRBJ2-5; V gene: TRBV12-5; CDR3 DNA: TGTGCTAGTGGTTTGGACCTTCGAAAGGGGACAGGGCAACGAATCCAAGAGACCCAGTACTTC; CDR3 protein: CASGLDLRKGTGQRIQETQYF
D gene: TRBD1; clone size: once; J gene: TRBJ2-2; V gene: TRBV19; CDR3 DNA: TGTGCCAGTAGTATTGAAGGGGGCGCGTGGACCGGGGAGCTGTTTTTT; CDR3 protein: CASSIEGGAWTGELFF
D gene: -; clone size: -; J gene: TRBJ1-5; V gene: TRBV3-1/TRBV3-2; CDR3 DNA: TGTGCCAGCAGCCAAGGGGGGATTATGGGGGCCTCCCATCAGCCCCAGCATTTT; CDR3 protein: CASSQGGIMGASHQPQHF
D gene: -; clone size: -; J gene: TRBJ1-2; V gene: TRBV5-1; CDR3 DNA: TGCGCCAGCAGCTTGGCCGGGACTCTCTATGGCTACACCTTC; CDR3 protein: CASSLAGTLYGYTF
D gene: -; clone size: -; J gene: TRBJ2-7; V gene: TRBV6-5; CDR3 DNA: TGTGCCAGCAGTTACTCGGGTAGCTACGAGCAGTACTTC; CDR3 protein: CASSYSGSYEQYF
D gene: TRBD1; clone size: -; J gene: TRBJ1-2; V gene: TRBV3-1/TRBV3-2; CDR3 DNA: TGTGCCAGCAGCCCTCGAGGCAGGGGGAACCCAAGCTATGGCTACACCTTC; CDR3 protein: CASSPRGRGNPSYGYTF
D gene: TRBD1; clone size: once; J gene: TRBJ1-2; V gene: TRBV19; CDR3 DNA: TGTGCCAGTAGGGACCGGGACAGGGGGCCCCATGGCTACACCTTC; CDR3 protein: CASRDRDRGPHGYTF
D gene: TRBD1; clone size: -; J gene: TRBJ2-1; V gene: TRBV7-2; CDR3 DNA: TGTGCCAGCAGCCTTGACAGGGCCCCCTACAATGAGCAGTTCTTC; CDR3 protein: CASSLDRAPYNEQFF
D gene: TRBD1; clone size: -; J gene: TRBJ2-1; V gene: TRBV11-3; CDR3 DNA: TGTGCCAGCAGCTTACAGGGGGTGGGCTACAATGAGCAGTTCTTC; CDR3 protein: CASSLQGVGYNEQFF
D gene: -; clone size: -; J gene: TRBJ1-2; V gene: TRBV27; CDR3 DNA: TGTGCCAGCAGTTTATCGACATCAAACTATGGCTACACCTTC; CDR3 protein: CASSLSTSNYGYTF
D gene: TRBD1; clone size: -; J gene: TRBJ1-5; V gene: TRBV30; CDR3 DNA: TGTGCCTGGAGGACAGGGAATGCTAATCAGCCCCAGCATTTT; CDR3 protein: CAWRTGNANQPQHF
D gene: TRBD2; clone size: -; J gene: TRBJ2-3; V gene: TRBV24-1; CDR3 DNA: TGTGCCACCAGTGTAGCGGGAGGTGTCACAGATACGCAGTATTTT; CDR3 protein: CATSVAGGVTDTQYF
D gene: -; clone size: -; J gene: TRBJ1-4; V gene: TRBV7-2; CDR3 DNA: TGTGCCAGCAGCGTTCAGGGTGTGGGAGAAAAACTGTTTTTT; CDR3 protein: CASSVQGVGEKLFF
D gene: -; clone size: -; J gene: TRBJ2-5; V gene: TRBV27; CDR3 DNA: TGTGCCAGCAGTTTAGGACTAAAAGGCGAGACCCAGTACTTC; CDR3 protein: CASSLGLKGETQYF
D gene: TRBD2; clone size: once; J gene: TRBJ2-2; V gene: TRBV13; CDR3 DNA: TGTGCCAGCAGACGAATTGGGAGGGGACTAGCGCGCCCCGGGGAGCTGTTTTTT; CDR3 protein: CASRRIGRGLARPGELFF
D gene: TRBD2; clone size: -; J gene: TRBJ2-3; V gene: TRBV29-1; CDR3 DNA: TGCAGCGTTGACGGGGGACTAGCGGGAAGCACAGATACGCAGTATTTT; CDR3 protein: CSVDGGLAGSTDTQYF
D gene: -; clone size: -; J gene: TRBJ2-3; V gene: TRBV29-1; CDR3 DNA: TGCAGCGTTGAAGATTTTGGGGCCGATACGCAGTATTTT; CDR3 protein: CSVEDFGADTQYF
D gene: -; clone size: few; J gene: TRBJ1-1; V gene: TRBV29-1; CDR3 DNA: TGCAGCGCTGTGACGGTGAACACTGAAGCTTTCTTT; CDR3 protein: CSAVTVNTEAFF
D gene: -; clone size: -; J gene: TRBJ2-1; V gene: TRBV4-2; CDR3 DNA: TGTGCCAGCAGCCAAGATCTGCAAGTAGATGAGCAGTTCTTC; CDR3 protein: CASSQDLQVDEQFF
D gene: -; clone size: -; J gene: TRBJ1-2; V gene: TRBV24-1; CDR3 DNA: TGTGCCACCAGTGACCCGAGACAGTATGGCTACACCTTC; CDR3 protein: CATSDPRQYGYTF
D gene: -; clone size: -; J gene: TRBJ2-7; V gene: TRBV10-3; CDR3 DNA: TGTGCCATCAGTGACCTGGGACAAGCCTACGAGCAGTACTTC; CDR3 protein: CAISDLGQAYEQYF
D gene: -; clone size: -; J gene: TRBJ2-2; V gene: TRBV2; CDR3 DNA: TGTGCCAGCCGCCCTGGGCGGATAAACACCGGGGAGCTGTTTTTT; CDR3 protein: CASRPGRINTGELFF